The rows below give T cell receptor beta chains drawn from one sample of a study of cytomegalovirus exposure and HLA in healthy donors. Using immunoSEQ multiplex PCR, the repertoire was profiled, and TCRdb retains in-frame clones only, with some absent. The data show 140,000 to 150,000 clones, with roughly four fifths seen just once and roughly 9.9% held by the top ten. The material sequenced was PBMCs. Receptors originate from a woman aged 55-75 years in good health and CMV-seropositive. Both conserved end residues are part of each CDR3. Fields, in order: D gene, clone size, J gene, V gene, CDR3 length, CDR3 protein, CDR3 DNA. A D gene is named only where the DNA matches it firmly. Clone size is stated in some rows and not others, as once, few, many or a class when expanded.

d_gene: NA; abundance: NA; j_gene: TRBJ2-7; v_gene: TRBV7-2; len: 15; CDR3aa: CASSLGGPASYEQYF; CDR3nt: TGTGCCAGCAGCTTAGGAGGGCCTGCCTCCTACGAGCAGTACTTC
d_gene: NA; abundance: few; j_gene: TRBJ2-3; v_gene: TRBV5-4; len: 14; CDR3aa: CASSKAGPTDTQYF; CDR3nt: TGTGCCAGCAGCAAGGCGGGACCCACAGATACGCAGTATTTT
d_gene: NA; abundance: NA; j_gene: TRBJ2-5; v_gene: TRBV19; len: 14; CDR3aa: CASSIGYRKETQYF; CDR3nt: TGTGCCAGTAGTATTGGATACAGAAAGGAGACCCAGTACTTC
d_gene: NA; abundance: NA; j_gene: TRBJ1-5; v_gene: TRBV2; len: 13; CDR3aa: CASSSDADQPQHF; CDR3nt: TGTGCCAGCAGCAGTGATGCGGATCAGCCCCAGCATTTT
d_gene: TRBD1; abundance: once; j_gene: TRBJ1-4; v_gene: TRBV6-6; len: 16; CDR3aa: CASSPGTDRVNEKLFF; CDR3nt: TGTGCCAGCAGCCCAGGAACGGACAGGGTTAATGAAAAACTGTTTTTT
d_gene: NA; abundance: NA; j_gene: TRBJ1-4; v_gene: TRBV6-6; len: 15; CDR3aa: CASSYSGGTNEKLFF; CDR3nt: TGTGCCAGCAGTTACTCGGGAGGCACTAATGAAAAACTGTTTTTT
d_gene: NA; abundance: NA; j_gene: TRBJ1-1; v_gene: TRBV9; len: 14; CDR3aa: CASRWAGRDTEAFF; CDR3nt: TGTGCCAGTCGGTGGGCAGGGAGGGACACTGAAGCTTTCTTT
d_gene: NA; abundance: NA; j_gene: TRBJ2-7; v_gene: TRBV6-6; len: 14; CDR3aa: CASSRGTAPYEQYF; CDR3nt: TGTGCCAGCAGTCGCGGGACAGCACCCTACGAGCAGTACTTC
d_gene: NA; abundance: NA; j_gene: TRBJ1-1; v_gene: TRBV30; len: 13; CDR3aa: CAWQLVGRAEAFF; CDR3nt: TGTGCCTGGCAACTTGTGGGTCGGGCTGAAGCTTTCTTT
d_gene: NA; abundance: NA; j_gene: TRBJ2-1; v_gene: TRBV27; len: 13; CDR3aa: CASSDFSYNEQFF; CDR3nt: TGTGCCAGCAGTGACTTCTCCTACAATGAGCAGTTCTTC
d_gene: TRBD2; abundance: NA; j_gene: TRBJ2-2; v_gene: TRBV5-1; len: 15; CDR3aa: CASSLPSGNTGELFF; CDR3nt: TGCGCCAGCAGCTTACCTAGCGGGAATACCGGGGAGCTGTTTTTT
d_gene: NA; abundance: NA; j_gene: TRBJ1-2; v_gene: TRBV28; len: 14; CDR3aa: CASSLATTDYGYTF; CDR3nt: TGTGCCAGCAGTTTGGCGACTACAGACTATGGCTACACCTTC
d_gene: TRBD1; abundance: NA; j_gene: TRBJ2-7; v_gene: TRBV6-6; len: 13; CDR3aa: CASDLTGAKEQYF; CDR3nt: TGTGCCAGCGATTTGACAGGGGCAAAAGAGCAGTACTTC
d_gene: NA; abundance: once; j_gene: TRBJ1-5; v_gene: TRBV28; len: 12; CDR3aa: CASSLIGQPQHF; CDR3nt: TGTGCCAGCAGTTTGATCGGTCAGCCCCAGCATTTT